The 22 T cell receptor beta chains reported below all come from one sample, sequenced in a study of OX40 agonist ivuxolimab in advanced cancers. TCRdb keeps only in-frame clones here, not all; method: immunoSEQ multiplex PCR. The sample holds some 77,000 clones, 80% to 90% seen once. The sequencing used CD4+ or CD8+ T cells sorted from blood, collected in a trial of the OX40 agonist ivuxolimab. These receptors all come from an adult with an advanced solid tumor such as melanoma, head and neck, liver or kidney cancer.

This chain links TRBV7-6 with TRBJ1-2; D gene ambiguous. Germline-derived CDR1 and CDR2 are SGHVS and FNYEAQ. The germline V and J ends were trimmed by 5 bases and 5 bases, with 12 bases remaining between them. This CDR3 is 13 amino acids long. The CDR3 nucleotides read TGTGCCAGCAGCCCATCCGGGCCATATGGCTACACCTTC. Translated, it gives CASSPSGPYGYTF. Looking up the rest from reference TRBV7-6 and TRBJ1-2 gives the full variable domain: GAGVSQSPRYKVTKRGQDVALRCDPISGHVSLYWYRQALGQGPEFLTYFNYEAQQDKSGLPNDRFSAERPEGSISTLTIQRTEQRDSAMYRCASSPSGPYGYTFGSGTRLTVV.

The J gene is TRBJ2-3, the V gene TRBV5-1; D is unclear. The CDR3 runs to 16 residues. Germline V lookup: CDR1 SGHRS, CDR2 YFSETQ. Deletions cut 0 bases from V and 2 bases from J, with 13 bases between. DNA of the CDR3: TGCGCCAGCAGCTTGGACGGGCTAGGAGACACAGATACGCAGTATTTT. Translated: CASSLDGLGDTDTQYF.

CDR3 nucleotides: TGTGCCAGCTCACCACCGGCTAGCGGGGGGCGGAATGAGCAGTTCTTC. This translates into CASSPPASGGRNEQFF. This chain connects TRBV18 to TRBJ2-1, with 11 bases identical to TRBD2. Germline V CDR1 and CDR2: KGHSH, LQKENI. The CDR3 sequence is 16 residues long. The V segment lost 0 bases and the J segment 7 bases; nucleotides outside the gene matches: 5.

V is TRBV5-1 and J is TRBJ2-2; 7 nucleotides align to TRBD1. The V gene end was trimmed by 5 bases and the J gene end by 2 bases; junction bases not matched to a gene: 3. This CDR3 is 14 amino acids long. Per germline, CDR1 SGHRS and CDR2 YFSETQ. Here the CDR3 reads CASRTGVNTGELFF. CDR3 nucleotides: TGCGCCAGCAGAACAGGGGTCAACACCGGGGAGCTGTTTTTT.

V is TRBV5-4 and J is TRBJ2-6; 10 bases fit TRBD1. J lost 0 bases, V lost 6 bases, and 3 bases had no gene match. This CDR3 spans 16 amino acids. Germline CDR1 SGHNT, CDR2 YYREEE (reference sequence). CDR3 sequence: CASKGTGASGANVLTF. CDR3 DNA: TGTGCCAGCAAAGGGACAGGGGCCTCTGGGGCCAACGTCCTGACTTTC. Using reference TRBV5-4 and TRBJ2-6 for the parts outside the CDR3, the full variable domain is ETGVTQSPTHLIKTRGQQVTLRCSSQSGHNTVSWYQQALGQGPQFIFQYYREEENGRGNFPPRFSGLQFPNYSSELNVNALELDDSALYLCASKGTGASGANVLTFGAGSRLTVL.

The genes are TRBV2 and TRBJ2-7; 8 bases are shared with TRBD2. V lost 6 bases to trimming and J lost 9 bases; unmatched junction nucleotides: 13. CDR3 length: 14 amino acids. Germline V gene data show CDR1 as SNHLY and CDR2 as FYNNEI. For the CDR3, the DNA is TGTGCCAGCAGCCCTCTGCGGGGGGCCTCCGGGCAGTACTTC. Its translation: CASSPLRGASGQYF.

This chain uses TRBV13 with TRBJ2-7; D assignment may be TRBD1 or TRBD2 (6 bases each). The CDR3 has 18 residues. From germline, CDR1 is PRHDT and CDR2 FYEKMQ (reference sequence). V lost 5 bases to trimming and J lost 0 bases, with 23 bases between them. CDR3 in amino acids: CASSPEGGGNFSSYEQYF. CDR3 nucleotide sequence: TGTGCCAGCAGCCCCGAGGGGGGAGGTAATTTTAGCTCCTACGAGCAGTACTTC.

This clone came up once. The rearrangement joins TRBV10-3 to TRBJ2-1, with TRBD2 as a possible D gene (6 bases). The CDR3 contains 15 residues. Germline V gives CDR1 ENHRY, CDR2 SYGVKD. Trimming removed 6 bases from V and 5 bases from J, with 17 bases in between. The CDR3 reads CAIRAGGSSHNEQFF. In DNA, the CDR3 is TGTGCCATCAGGGCTGGAGGGAGTTCCCACAATGAGCAGTTCTTC.

The rearrangement links TRBV6-5 to TRBJ2-7; the match to TRBD2 covers 10 bases. Germline V lookup: CDR1 MNHEY, CDR2 SVGAGI. The V and J ends lost 6 bases and 3 bases, in that order; junction bases with no gene match: 8. The CDR3 covers 15 residues. DNA for the CDR3: TGTGCCAGCAGGTCCTTAGGACTAGCGGACTACGAGCAGTACTTC. Protein sequence: CASRSLGLADYEQYF.

CDR3 residues: CASSYEAAGYYNEQFF. CDR3 in DNA: TGTGCCAGCAGTTACGAGGCGGCAGGATACTACAATGAGCAGTTCTTC. The rearrangement joins TRBV6-5 to TRBJ2-1, with unresolved D. This CDR3 contains 16 residues. Germline CDR1 MNHEY, CDR2 SVGAGI. Trimming cost V 2 bases and J 3 bases, with 14 bases left between them.

The chain has TRBV25-1 and TRBJ1-1; 7 nucleotides line up with TRBD1. The CDR3 sequence is 14 residues long. Germline loops: CDR1 MGHDK, CDR2 SYGVNS. The junction had 4 bases not matched to a gene; V was cut back by 2 bases and J by 4 bases. The CDR3 is CASSERQGGTEAFF. The DNA for the CDR3 is TGTGCCAGCAGTGAACGACAGGGCGGCACTGAAGCTTTCTTT.

V usage is TRBV6-1 and J usage is TRBJ2-5, with 9 bases lining up with TRBD2. V was pared by 3 bases and J by 4 bases, with 6 bases of the junction left unmatched. From germline, CDR1 is MNHNS and CDR2 SASEGT. The CDR3 is 15 amino acids. CDR3 in amino acids: CASSEISGGRETQYF. CDR3 bases: TGTGCCAGCAGTGAGATTAGCGGGGGCAGAGAGACCCAGTACTTC.

This rearrangement joins TRBV4-2 to TRBJ1-6, with TRBD1 matching 9 bases. Germline assignment: CDR1 LGHNA and CDR2 YNFKEQ. The J segment lost 7 bases and the V segment lost 8 bases, leaving 6 bases of the junction unmatched. This CDR3 comprises 14 residues. Written as DNA, the CDR3 is TGTGCCAGCTCCCCCGGGACAGGGAATTCACCCCTCCACTTT. This sequence encodes CASSPGTGNSPLHF.

CDR3 amino acids: CASSLGGAVVQYF. The CDR3 bases are TGTGCCAGCAGTTTAGGTGGGGCGGTCGTGCAGTACTTC. The J gene is TRBJ2-7, the V gene TRBV27; D possibly corresponds to TRBD1 (5 bases). Germline V gene lookup returns CDR1 MNHEY and CDR2 SMNVEV (reference sequence). CDR3 size: 13 residues. V shed 2 bases and J shed 9 bases, with 14 bases lying between them.

The CDR3 DNA is TGTGCCAGCAGCTCGGACGCCGGCCGGAGGCATTCACCCCTCCACTTT. Protein product: CASSSDAGRRHSPLHF. V gene TRBV5-6 combines with J gene TRBJ1-6; D is unresolved. CDR1 is SGHDT and CDR2 is YYEEEE in the germline V gene. The CDR3 loop spans 16 amino acids. V lost 3 bases to trimming and J lost 8 bases, with 18 bases between them.

Only a few counts were recorded for this clone. The V call is TRBV6-1, the J call TRBJ2-2; TRBD1 matches at 8 bases. The CDR3 totals 15 residues. Trimming took 7 bases from V and 3 from J; bases not matched to a gene: 7. Germline V gene lookup returns CDR1 MNHNS and CDR2 SASEGT. The CDR3 here is CASIGQGTYTGELFF. DNA for the CDR3: TGTGCCAGCATAGGACAGGGTACTTACACCGGGGAGCTGTTTTTT.

The chain has TRBV7-3 and TRBJ2-2; TRBD2 matches 8 bases. The CDR3 contains 17 residues. V dropped 1 base and J dropped 1; count of bases not matched to a gene: 5. Germline CDR1 and CDR2: SGHTA and FQGTGA. The CDR3 coding sequence is TGTGCCAGCAGCTTAATGTCGGCGGGAGGGAACACCGGGGAGCTGTTTTTT. Residues: CASSLMSAGGNTGELFF.

This sequence joins TRBV27 and TRBJ1-5; a possible D gene is TRBD1 (5 bases). Germline V CDR1 and CDR2: MNHEY, SMNVEV (reference sequence). This CDR3 region has 16 residues. The V and J ends lost 3 bases and 3 bases respectively, with 15 bases between them. In DNA, the CDR3 is TGTGCCAGCAGTTTTGGGGGGGGATCACCCAATCAGCCCCAGCATTTT. The encoded protein is CASSFGGGSPNQPQHF.

The chain links TRBV18 to TRBJ1-1, with D possibly being TRBD1 (5 bases). Trimming cost V 2 bases and J 2 bases, with 18 bases left between them. The germline CDR1 and CDR2 sequences are KGHSH and LQKENI. This CDR3 spans 17 amino acids. CDR3 nucleotide sequence: TGTGCCAGCTCACCATTAACCGCGGGGCAGACCAACACTGAAGCTTTCTTT. This sequence encodes CASSPLTAGQTNTEAFF.

This clone was counted only a few times. This rearrangement joins TRBV6-5 to TRBJ1-5, with unresolved D. The V end was cut by 4 bases, the J end by 0 bases, with 7 bases between. The CDR3 is 14 residues long. CDR1 is MNHEY, CDR2 SVGAGI, per germline. Here the CDR3 reads CASSSLNSNQPQHF. Written as DNA, the CDR3 is TGTGCCAGCAGTTCCCTTAATAGCAATCAGCCCCAGCATTTT.

The chain is built from TRBV18 and TRBJ2-1, with D tentatively TRBD2 (6 bases). V lost 3 bases, J lost 1 base, and 13 bases lay in between. CDR3 length: 16 residues. CDR1 is KGHSH and CDR2 is LQKENI in the germline V gene. For the CDR3, the DNA is TGTGCCAGCTCACCGTCGGCGGGAACGTCCTACAATGAGCAGTTCTTC. It specifies CASSPSAGTSYNEQFF.

This chain connects TRBV27 to TRBJ2-1; D is perhaps TRBD2 (5 bases). V lost 6 bases and J lost 6, with 12 bases in between. Germline V CDR1 and CDR2: MNHEY, SMNVEV (reference sequence). CDR3 length: 13 residues. DNA for the CDR3: TGTGCCAGCAGCCCGGACTCAGCCAATGAGCAGTTCTTC. Its protein product is CASSPDSANEQFF.